This TCR beta chain was recorded in a study of T cell responses to AZD1222 COVID-19 vaccine. General study results and limits: Unmutated variant regions are reportedly targeted by nearly half of spike-specific TCRs.

V lost 5 bases and J 0 bases, leaving 2 bases between the germline ends. The CDR3 extends over 12 amino acids. Germline lookup yields CDR1 SGHVS and CDR2 FNYEAQ. Assay used: immunoSEQ multiplex PCR; TCRdb lists only in-frame clones, some missing. Among approximately 110,000 clones listed, more than 70% were seen once. As to this clone: Its antigen remains unidentified.

The sequence derives from an adult who received the AZD1222 COVID-19 vaccine. The specimen comprised peripheral blood, sampled 28 days after the second AZD1222 dose. The chain has TRBV7-6 and TRBJ1-3; D not resolved. Written as DNA, the CDR3 is TGTGCCAGCAGCGCCTCTGGAAACACCATATATTTT. It codes for CASSASGNTIYF.